The rows below give T cell receptor beta chains drawn from one sample of a study of response to subunit inactivated influenza vaccine. Via MiXCR, TCRdb re-called the RT-PCR reads, giving one row per CDR3 protein. The table lists about 540,000 distinct CDR3 sequences, under 30% of them singletons. These records were also assigned to another study, of T cells expressing NK-cell markers.

This sample comprised CD4+ T cells sorted from PBMCs, obtained approximately 13 days after vaccination. These receptor sequences come from a man aged 50 or older who received an inactivated influenza vaccine. The CDR3 runs from the conserved cysteine through the conserved F or W. The D gene is left open where the match is weak. Clone size is not always given. Where it is, it says once, few, many or a class for expanded clones.

j_call: TRBJ2-1; cdr3_length: 14; clone_size: few; v_call: TRBV12-3/TRBV12-4; d_call: .; cdr3_nt: TGTGCCAGCAGTTGGGGGAACTCCTACAATGAGCAGTTCTTC; cdr3_aa: CASSWGNSYNEQFF
j_call: TRBJ2-7; cdr3_length: 13; clone_size: .; v_call: TRBV6-2/TRBV6-3; d_call: .; cdr3_nt: TGTGCCAGCAGTGCTACGGGTTACTACGAGCAGTACTTC; cdr3_aa: CASSATGYYEQYF
j_call: TRBJ2-3; cdr3_length: 11; clone_size: .; v_call: TRBV11-2; d_call: .; cdr3_nt: TGTGCCAGCAGCTTAGTTCTTACGCAGTATTTT; cdr3_aa: CASSLVLTQYF
j_call: TRBJ2-7; cdr3_length: 12; clone_size: many; v_call: TRBV20-1; d_call: TRBD1; cdr3_nt: TGCAGCGGTGGACAGGGCGCGTACGAGCAGTACTTC; cdr3_aa: CSGGQGAYEQYF
j_call: TRBJ2-3; cdr3_length: 16; clone_size: .; v_call: TRBV7-6; d_call: TRBD2; cdr3_nt: TGTGCCAGCAGCTTAGGTCCTAGCGGTTACACAGATACGCAGTATTTT; cdr3_aa: CASSLGPSGYTDTQYF
j_call: TRBJ1-5; cdr3_length: 15; clone_size: .; v_call: TRBV28; d_call: .; cdr3_nt: TGTGCCAGTAGAGGGACGGGGGTAAGCAATCAGCCCCAGCATTTT; cdr3_aa: CASRGTGVSNQPQHF
j_call: TRBJ2-3; cdr3_length: 14; clone_size: .; v_call: TRBV7-2; d_call: .; cdr3_nt: TGTGCCAGCAGCTCGCAAGCTAGGGAGGATACGCAGTATTTT; cdr3_aa: CASSSQAREDTQYF
j_call: TRBJ2-7; cdr3_length: 12; clone_size: .; v_call: TRBV20-1; d_call: TRBD1; cdr3_nt: TGCAGTGCCCCGGACAGGGCATACGAGCAGTACTTC; cdr3_aa: CSAPDRAYEQYF
j_call: TRBJ2-1; cdr3_length: 15; clone_size: .; v_call: TRBV9; d_call: .; cdr3_nt: TGTGCCAGCAGCGTGGCTAGCGGTGAGGGGGGTGAGCAGTTCTTC; cdr3_aa: CASSVASGEGGEQFF
j_call: TRBJ2-5; cdr3_length: 15; clone_size: few; v_call: TRBV15; d_call: TRBD1; cdr3_nt: TGTGCCACCAGCAGGTCGGGACAGGTTCAAGAGACCCAGTACTTC; cdr3_aa: CATSRSGQVQETQYF
j_call: TRBJ2-3; cdr3_length: 19; clone_size: .; v_call: TRBV20-1; d_call: .; cdr3_nt: TGCAGTGCTCCTCCCTACTGGAGCGAGAATCCAACTAGCACAGATACGCAGTATTTT; cdr3_aa: CSAPPYWSENPTSTDTQYF
j_call: TRBJ2-4; cdr3_length: 12; clone_size: .; v_call: TRBV6-1; d_call: .; cdr3_nt: TGTGCCAGTTCCCATCCCAAAAACATTCAGTACTTC; cdr3_aa: CASSHPKNIQYF
j_call: TRBJ2-5; cdr3_length: 16; clone_size: .; v_call: TRBV7-8; d_call: .; cdr3_nt: TGTGCCAGCAGCTTAGCTTGGGCAGTCGAGGGAGAGACCCAGTACTTC; cdr3_aa: CASSLAWAVEGETQYF
j_call: TRBJ1-1; cdr3_length: 11; clone_size: few; v_call: TRBV20-1; d_call: TRBD1; cdr3_nt: TGCAGTGCAAGACAGGGGACTGAAGTTTTCTTT; cdr3_aa: CSARQGTEVFF
j_call: TRBJ1-3; cdr3_length: 15; clone_size: .; v_call: TRBV7-9; d_call: .; cdr3_nt: TGTGCCAGCAGCCCTTGGGGCTCTACTGGAAACACCATATATTTT; cdr3_aa: CASSPWGSTGNTIYF
j_call: TRBJ2-7; cdr3_length: 14; clone_size: few; v_call: TRBV6-1; d_call: .; cdr3_nt: TGTGCCAGCAGTGAAGGCAAGGGGGCCTACGAGCAGTACTTC; cdr3_aa: CASSEGKGAYEQYF
j_call: TRBJ2-1; cdr3_length: 15; clone_size: .; v_call: TRBV30; d_call: TRBD2; cdr3_nt: TGTGCCTGGAGTGATGGGAAGCGGGGGTACAATGAGCAGTTCTTC; cdr3_aa: CAWSDGKRGYNEQFF
j_call: TRBJ2-7; cdr3_length: 14; clone_size: few; v_call: TRBV20-1; d_call: TRBD1; cdr3_nt: TGCAGTGCTAGAGCCAGACAGGGAACCTACGAGCAGTACTTC; cdr3_aa: CSARARQGTYEQYF
j_call: TRBJ1-5; cdr3_length: 14; clone_size: .; v_call: TRBV12-3/TRBV12-4; d_call: .; cdr3_nt: TGTGCCAGCAGCTACGGACAAGCCCGTCAGCCCCAGCATTTT; cdr3_aa: CASSYGQARQPQHF
j_call: TRBJ2-1; cdr3_length: 14; clone_size: .; v_call: TRBV27; d_call: .; cdr3_nt: TGTGCCAGCAGTTTTCAATCTGGGCTCAATGAGCAGTTCTTC; cdr3_aa: CASSFQSGLNEQFF
j_call: TRBJ2-5; cdr3_length: 14; clone_size: few; v_call: TRBV5-1; d_call: .; cdr3_nt: TGCGCCAGCAGCTTTCCCGGGGGAGGAGAGACCCAGTACTTC; cdr3_aa: CASSFPGGGETQYF